These 25 T cell receptor beta chains share one sample of origin, sequenced in a study of CD8+ T cells in alopecia areata. Following RNA extraction, reverse transcription yielded cDNA that acted as the sequencing template. Sequencing was performed with immunoSEQ multiplex PCR; in TCRdb, only in-frame clones are kept and a portion is missing. The table shows over 150,000 clones, with roughly 56% occurring only once. What was sequenced was CD8+ T cells sorted from blood. All receptors derive from a human donor in good health.

J is TRBJ2-1 and V is TRBV29-1, with 7 bases identical to TRBD2. The V and J ends lost 6 bases and 3 bases, in that order; junction bases with no gene match: 5. Germline V gene data show CDR1 as SQVTM and CDR2 as ANQGSEA. The CDR3 length is 13 residues. The CDR3 spells CSVGLGNYNEQFF. CDR3 bases: TGCAGCGTAGGACTAGGGAACTACAATGAGCAGTTCTTC.

This clone was observed once. The chain has TRBV9 and TRBJ1-1; 7 bases line up with TRBD1. Germline assignment: CDR1 SGDLS and CDR2 YYNGEE. This CDR3 contains 13 residues. The V segment lost 4 bases and the J segment 3 bases; nucleotides outside the gene matches: 3. CDR3 loop: CASSPTGYTEAFF. CDR3 coding DNA: TGTGCCAGCAGCCCGACAGGGTACACTGAAGCTTTCTTT.

The sample holds a few counts of this clone. V and J are TRBV29-1 and TRBJ2-5, with D perhaps matching TRBD2 (6 bases). The V end lost 4 bases, the J end lost 0 bases, and 12 bases lay between the germline ends. This CDR3 region has 14 residues. Germline V lookup: CDR1 SQVTM, CDR2 ANQGSEA. CDR3 sequence (DNA): TGCAGCGTTGGGGGGGTCCTGTACCAAGAGACCCAGTACTTC. As protein: CSVGGVLYQETQYF.

This clone was observed a single time. The CDR3 loop reads CASSSPRQGQGIYNEQFF. For the CDR3, the DNA is TGTGCCAGCAGTTCCCCCCGACAGGGACAGGGAATCTACAATGAGCAGTTCTTC. The chain uses TRBV27 and TRBJ2-1, with 9 bases identical to TRBD1. CDR1 is MNHEY and CDR2 is SMNVEV in the germline V gene (reference sequence). The CDR3 has 18 amino acids. V lost 4 bases and J lost 3; bases outside the gene matches: 13.

This chain links TRBV29-1 with TRBJ2-3, with 7 bases that match TRBD1. V shed 7 bases and J 5 bases; nucleotides not matched to a gene: 12. CDR1 is SQVTM and CDR2 is ANQGSEA in the germline V gene. The CDR3 length is 14 residues. The CDR3 DNA reads as TGCAGCGCCCTCTTTGACAGGGATAAAGATACGCAGTATTTT. Protein sequence: CSALFDRDKDTQYF.

This clone appeared a few times. V is TRBV27 and J is TRBJ1-5; 11 nucleotides align to TRBD1. The CDR3 spans 15 residues. V was pared by 6 bases and J by 5 bases, with 6 bases of the junction left unmatched. Per germline, CDR1 MNHEY and CDR2 SMNVEV (reference sequence). CDR3 nucleotide sequence: TGTGCCAGCAGCCAAATGGGACAGGGGGATCAGCCCCAGCATTTT. It codes for CASSQMGQGDQPQHF.

The rearrangement links TRBV30 to TRBJ1-1, with a tentative D call TRBD1 (5 bases). The CDR3 sequence is 13 residues long. Per the germline V gene, CDR1 is GTSNPN and CDR2 is SVGIG (reference sequence). V was clipped by 5 bases and J by 2 bases, with 12 bases between them. The CDR3 spells CAWSTDPNTEAFF. DNA for the CDR3: TGTGCCTGGTCGACAGATCCCAACACTGAAGCTTTCTTT.

The chain uses TRBV11-2 and TRBJ2-5; TRBD2 aligns across 8 bases. This CDR3 has 18 residues. V shed 1 base and J 7 bases; nucleotides not matched to a gene: 17. The germline CDR1 and CDR2 sequences are SGHAT and FQNNGV. The DNA of the CDR3 is TGTGCCAGCAGCTTAGTTCTACCTTCCCCGACCGGGGGGGGGACCCAGTACTTC. This codes for CASSLVLPSPTGGGTQYF.

DNA of the CDR3: TGCGCCAGCAGCCAAGGGGGGAGTCGGTACGAGCAGTACTTC. Its translation is CASSQGGSRYEQYF. V is TRBV4-1 and J is TRBJ2-7, with D tentatively TRBD1 or TRBD2 (5 bases each). The germline gives CDR1 MGHRA, CDR2 YSYEKL. CDR3 length: 14 amino acids. Trimming pared 1 base from V and 4 bases from J, leaving 11 bases between.

The chain recombines TRBV5-1 with TRBJ2-2; 7 bases map to TRBD1. The V gene's germline CDR1 is SGHRS and CDR2 YFSETQ. V was pared by 0 bases and J by 1 base, with 0 bases of the junction left unmatched. There are 15 residues in the CDR3. CDR3 coding DNA: TGCGCCAGCAGCTTGGGGACAGGGAACACCGGGGAGCTGTTTTTT. It translates to CASSLGTGNTGELFF.

This rearrangement joins TRBV2 to TRBJ1-2; D is possibly TRBD1 (6 bases). V lost 4 bases and J 2 bases, leaving 11 bases between the germline ends. The CDR3 contains 14 residues. The germline gives CDR1 SNHLY, CDR2 FYNNEI. The CDR3 sequence: CASSVRTANYGYTF. Here the CDR3 DNA reads TGTGCCAGCAGTGTACGGACAGCAAACTATGGCTACACCTTC.

The genes are TRBV13 and TRBJ1-1; D unclear. Germline CDR1 is PRHDT and CDR2 is FYEKMQ (reference sequence). V shed 5 bases and J shed 3 bases, with 4 bases lying between them. CDR3 length equals 11 residues. The CDR3 DNA reads TGTGCCAGCAGCGCTTACACTGAAGCTTTCTTT. Translated: CASSAYTEAFF. Looking up the rest from reference TRBV13 and TRBJ1-1 gives the full variable domain: AAGVIQSPRHLIKEKRETATLKCYPIPRHDTVYWYQQGPGQDPQFLISFYEKMQSDKGSIPDRFSAQQFSDYHSELNMSSLELGDSALYFCASSAYTEAFFGQGTRLTVV.

V usage is TRBV4-1 and J usage is TRBJ2-3; the D is unclear. Per the germline V gene, CDR1 is MGHRA and CDR2 is YSYEKL. This CDR3 is 15 amino acids long. V gave up 0 bases and J gave up 1 base, with 8 bases separating them. The CDR3 nucleotides read TGCGCCAGCAGCCAAGAGAGTATGGGCACAGATACGCAGTATTTT. It yields the protein CASSQESMGTDTQYF.

The gene calls are TRBV19 and TRBJ1-2, with D maybe TRBD1 (6 bases). V lost 5 bases and J 8 bases, leaving 21 bases between the germline ends. Germline CDR1 LNHDA, CDR2 SQIVND (reference sequence). This CDR3 comprises 15 residues. CDR3 region: CASSYPGQPLDGYTF. CDR3 DNA sequence: TGTGCCAGTAGTTATCCGGGACAACCTCTAGACGGCTACACCTTC.

The CDR3 sequence: CASKASGNNEQFF. The DNA of the CDR3 is TGTGCCAGCAAGGCAAGCGGCAACAATGAGCAGTTCTTC. The chain employs TRBV2 and TRBJ2-1, with D perhaps matching TRBD2 (5 bases). The V end was cut by 7 bases, the J end by 5 bases, with 12 bases between. Germline-derived CDR1 and CDR2 are SNHLY and FYNNEI. There are 13 residues in the CDR3. The whole variable domain, remainder taken from reference TRBV2 and TRBJ2-1, is EPEVTQTPSHQVTQMGQEVILRCVPISNHLYFYWYRQILGQKVEFLVSFYNNEISEKSEIFDDQFSVERPDGSNFTLKIRSTKLEDSAMYFCASKASGNNEQFFGPGTRLTVL.

The rearrangement joins TRBV11-2 to TRBJ2-3; 9 nucleotides match TRBD2. The CDR3 loop spans 16 amino acids. CDR1 SGHAT and CDR2 FQNNGV come from the germline V gene. V gave up 5 bases and J gave up 2 bases; unmatched junction bases: 8. The CDR3 coding sequence is TGTGCCAGCAGCCCCTCCGGGACTAGCTTCACAGATACGCAGTATTTT. Translating it yields CASSPSGTSFTDTQYF. Full variable domain (outside the CDR3, taken from reference TRBV11-2 and TRBJ2-3): EAGVAQSPRYKIIEKRQSVAFWCNPISGHATLYWYQQILGQGPKLLIQFQNNGVVDDSQLPKDRFSAERLKGVDSTLKIQPAKLEDSAVYLCASSPSGTSFTDTQYFGPGTRLTVL.

As to this clone: Relative to the germline gene, one junction end is altered; a read error may explain this. The V call is TRBV7-9, the J call TRBJ2-1, with D tentatively TRBD2 (6 bases). The CDR3 totals 15 residues. Germline V gives CDR1 SEHNR, CDR2 FQNEAQ (reference sequence). In DNA form, the CDR3 reads TGTGCCAGCAGCCAAGGAGGGGCGGTTACCAATGTTGGGATCTTC. This encodes CASSQGGAVTNVGIF.

The CDR3, as DNA: TGCAGCGTTCGAGAGGGAGTCACAGATACGCAGTATTTT. It is translated as CSVREGVTDTQYF. The V and J genes are TRBV29-1 and TRBJ2-3; D might be TRBD2 (5 bases). The ends were cut back, 5 bases at V and 2 bases at J, with 11 bases in the middle. CDR3 size: 13 residues. Per germline, CDR1 SQVTM and CDR2 ANQGSEA.

The CDR3 region has the DNA TGTGCCACCAGCAGCGGACTAGCGGATTCAGATAATGAGCAGTTCTTC. Amino acid sequence: CATSSGLADSDNEQFF. The chain has TRBV15 and TRBJ2-1, with 10 bases that match TRBD2. V trimming: 3 bases; J trimming: 7 bases; junction bases outside the gene matches: 9. The CDR3 spans 16 residues. Germline V gene data show CDR1 as LNHNV and CDR2 as YYDKDF (reference sequence).

The chain is built from TRBV6-1 and TRBJ2-6; D is ambiguous. Germline assignment: CDR1 MNHNS and CDR2 SASEGT. V shed 7 bases and J shed 1 base, with 11 bases lying between them. This CDR3 contains 15 residues. The CDR3 loop is CASTLAVSGANVLTF. CDR3 nucleotides: TGTGCCAGCACTCTGGCAGTTTCTGGGGCCAACGTCCTGACTTTC.

This clone was detected only once. This chain joins TRBV13 and TRBJ2-7; 7 nucleotides line up with TRBD2. The CDR3 consists of 16 residues. Per germline, CDR1 PRHDT and CDR2 FYEKMQ (reference sequence). After removal of 3 bases from V and 3 bases from J, the junction contained 11 bases not matched to a gene. CDR3 sequence (DNA): TGTGCCAGCAGCTTGGGACTTGGACTAGAGATCTACGAGCAGTACTTC. Translating it yields CASSLGLGLEIYEQYF. The full variable domain, its missing parts supplied by reference TRBV13 and TRBJ2-7, is AAGVIQSPRHLIKEKRETATLKCYPIPRHDTVYWYQQGPGQDPQFLISFYEKMQSDKGSIPDRFSAQQFSDYHSELNMSSLELGDSALYFCASSLGLGLEIYEQYFGPGTRLTVT.

The chain carries TRBV5-1 and TRBJ2-3; D unresolved. V shed 1 base and J shed 4 bases, with 10 bases lying between them. Looked up from germline, CDR1 is SGHRS and CDR2 is YFSETQ. The CDR3 is 14 residues long. The CDR3 region has the DNA TGCGCCAGCAGCTTGTTTAGGGAAGCAGATACGCAGTATTTT. Residues: CASSLFREADTQYF.

The gene calls are TRBV9 and TRBJ1-2, with unresolved D. This CDR3 is built from 13 residues. Germline CDR1 SGDLS, CDR2 YYNGEE. V lost 6 bases and J lost 3, with 12 bases in between. CDR3 nucleotide sequence: TGTGCCAGCAAAGCGAGCTCGTACTATGGCTACACCTTC. It is translated as CASKASSYYGYTF.

The chain joins TRBV10-3 to TRBJ2-5; TRBD1 aligns across 11 bases. With V trimmed by 6 bases and J by 3 bases, 6 bases remained unmatched. Germline values: CDR1 ENHRY, CDR2 SYGVKD. The length of the CDR3 is 15 residues. The CDR3 region is CAIRGTGGNKETQYF. The CDR3 DNA follows: TGTGCCATCAGAGGGACAGGGGGAAACAAAGAGACCCAGTACTTC.

This rearrangement joins TRBV29-1 to TRBJ1-2; D gene unclear. V lost 7 bases and J 4 bases, leaving 10 bases between the germline ends. The CDR3 covers 11 residues. Germline lookup yields CDR1 SQVTM and CDR2 ANQGSEA. CDR3 sequence: CSAPSSYGYTF. In nucleotides, the CDR3 is TGCAGCGCCCCCTCCAGCTATGGCTACACCTTC.